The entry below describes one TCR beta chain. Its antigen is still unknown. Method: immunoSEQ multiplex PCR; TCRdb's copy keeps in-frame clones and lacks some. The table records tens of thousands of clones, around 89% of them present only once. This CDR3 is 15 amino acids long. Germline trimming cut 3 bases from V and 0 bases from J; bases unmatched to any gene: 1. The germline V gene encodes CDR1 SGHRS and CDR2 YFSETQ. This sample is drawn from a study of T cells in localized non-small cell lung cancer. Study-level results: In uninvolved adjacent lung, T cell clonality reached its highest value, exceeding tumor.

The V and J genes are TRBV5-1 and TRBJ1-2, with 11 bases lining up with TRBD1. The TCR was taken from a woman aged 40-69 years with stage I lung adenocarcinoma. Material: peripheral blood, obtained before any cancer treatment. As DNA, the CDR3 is TGCGCCAGCAGCTCGGGACAGGGGGCTAACTATGGCTACACCTTC. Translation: CASSSGQGANYGYTF.